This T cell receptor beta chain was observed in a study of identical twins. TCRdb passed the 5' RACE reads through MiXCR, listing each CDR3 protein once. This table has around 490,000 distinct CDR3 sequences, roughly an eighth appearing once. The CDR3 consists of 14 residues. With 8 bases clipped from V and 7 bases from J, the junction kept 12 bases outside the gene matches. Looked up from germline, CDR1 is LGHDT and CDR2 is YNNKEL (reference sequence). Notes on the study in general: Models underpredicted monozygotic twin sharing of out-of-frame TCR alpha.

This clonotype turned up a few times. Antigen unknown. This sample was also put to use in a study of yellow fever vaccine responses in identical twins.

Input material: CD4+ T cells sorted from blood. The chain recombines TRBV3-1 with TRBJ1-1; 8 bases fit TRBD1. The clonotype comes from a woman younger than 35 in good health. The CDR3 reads CASGKLGTGFEAFF. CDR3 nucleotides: TGTGCCAGCGGCAAATTAGGGACAGGCTTTGAAGCTTTCTTT. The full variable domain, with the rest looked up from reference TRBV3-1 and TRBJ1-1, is DTAVSQTPKYLVTQMGNDKSIKCEQNLGHDTMYWYKQDSKKFLKIMFSYNNKELIINETVPNRFSPKSPDKAHLNLHINSLELGDSAVYFCASGKLGTGFEAFFGQGTRLTVV.